This paragraph reports one TCR beta chain. As yet, its antigen is unknown. This CDR3 is 13 amino acids long. Looked up from germline, CDR1 is WNHNN and CDR2 is SYGVQD (reference sequence). V lost 8 bases and J 1 base, leaving 11 bases between the germline ends. 5'RACE template switching generated TCR cDNA, adding a universal primer site and UMIs. TCRdb re-analysed the 5' RACE reads in MiXCR, keeping a single row per CDR3 protein. The sample shows 300,000 to 450,000 distinct CDR3 sequences, roughly 8.6% of them seen only once. These data are taken from a study of T cells after yellow fever vaccination. Whole-study findings and limits: High-abundance clonotypes from the bulk population could contaminate FACS-sorted repertoires. Clones that expanded after primary vaccination mostly reappeared after the booster (around 96% CD4, 88% CD8). Among all clonotypes, a small share was observed in both CD4 and CD8 compartments.

The chain is built from TRBV10-1 and TRBJ1-1; D unclear. The origin of this receptor is a man younger than 35 who received the YFV17D yellow fever vaccine. The specimen comprised PBMCs, sampled 45 days after the first yellow fever vaccination. CDR3: CASRDSWNTEAFF. The CDR3 DNA sequence: TGCGCCAGCCGAGATAGCTGGAACACTGAAGCTTTCTTT.